This record covers a single T cell receptor beta chain. The CDR3 covers 18 residues. Germline loops: CDR1 KGHSH, CDR2 LQKENI. J lost 7 bases, V lost 1 base, and 16 bases had no gene match. Expressed TCRB transcripts were sequenced because the entire RNA isolate underwent reverse transcription. This table comes from immunoSEQ multiplex PCR, and its TCRdb copy is limited to in-frame clones, with some not included. The sample includes under 900,000 clones, roughly a sixth of them seen just once. The entry originates in a study of beta chain features in type 1 diabetes. The TCR originated in a woman under 30 in good health. The rearrangement joins TRBV18 to TRBJ2-7, with 10 bases identical to TRBD2. The sequencing sample was made of naive CD4+ T cells from blood. The CDR3 is CASSPRASGSLEGSEQYF. For the CDR3, the DNA is TGTGCCAGCTCACCACGGGCTAGCGGGAGTCTAGAGGGTAGTGAGCAGTACTTC.